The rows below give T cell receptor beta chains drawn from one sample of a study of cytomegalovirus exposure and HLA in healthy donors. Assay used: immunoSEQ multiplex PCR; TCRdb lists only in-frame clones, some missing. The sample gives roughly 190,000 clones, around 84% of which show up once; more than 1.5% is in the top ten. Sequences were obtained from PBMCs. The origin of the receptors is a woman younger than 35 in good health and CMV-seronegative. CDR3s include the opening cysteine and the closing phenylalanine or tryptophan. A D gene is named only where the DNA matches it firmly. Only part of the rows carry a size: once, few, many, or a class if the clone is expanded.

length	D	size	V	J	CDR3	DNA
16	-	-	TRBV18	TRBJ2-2	CASSPGLAANTGELFF	TGTGCCAGCTCACCTGGGCTGGCTGCGAACACCGGGGAGCTGTTTTTT
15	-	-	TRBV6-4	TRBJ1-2	CASSNLPEANYGYTF	TGTGCCAGCAGTAATCTCCCAGAGGCTAACTATGGCTACACCTTC
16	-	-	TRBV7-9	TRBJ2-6	CASSLAEGAGANVLTF	TGTGCCAGCAGCTTAGCGGAAGGGGCCGGGGCCAACGTCCTGACTTTC
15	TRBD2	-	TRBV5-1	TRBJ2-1	CASNRGGSSYNEQFF	TGCGCCAGCAACCGTGGCGGGAGCTCCTACAATGAGCAGTTCTTC
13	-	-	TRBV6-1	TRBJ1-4	CASSESVKEKLFF	TGTGCCAGCAGTGAATCGGTGAAGGAAAAACTGTTTTTT
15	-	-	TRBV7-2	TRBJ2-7	CASSLYLAAGYEQYF	TGTGCCAGCAGCTTATACCTAGCAGCGGGCTACGAGCAGTACTTC
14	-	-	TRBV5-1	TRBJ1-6	CASKHPGSNSPLHF	TGCGCCAGCAAACACCCAGGCTCTAATTCACCCCTCCACTTT
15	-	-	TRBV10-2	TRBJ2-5	CASSRTVLSWETQYF	TGCGCCAGCTCACGGACAGTTCTTTCCTGGGAGACCCAGTACTTC
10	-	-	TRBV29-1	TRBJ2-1	CSVAGNEQFF	TGCAGCGTTGCAGGGAATGAGCAGTTCTTC
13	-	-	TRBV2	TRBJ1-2	CASSITGSYGYTF	TGTGCCAGCAGCATTACCGGGTCCTATGGCTACACCTTC
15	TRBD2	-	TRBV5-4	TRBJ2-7	CANSTGTSGFYEQYF	TGTGCCAACAGTACCGGGACTAGCGGATTTTACGAGCAGTACTTC
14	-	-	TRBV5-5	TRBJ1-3	CASSPTGGRDTIYF	TGTGCCAGCAGCCCGACCGGGGGACGGGACACCATATATTTT
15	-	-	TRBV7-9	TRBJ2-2	CASSSTSGNTGELFF	TGTGCCAGCAGCTCGACTAGTGGAAACACCGGGGAGCTGTTTTTT
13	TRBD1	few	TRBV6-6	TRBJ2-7	CASGDRASYEQYF	TGTGCCAGCGGGGACAGGGCTTCCTACGAGCAGTACTTC
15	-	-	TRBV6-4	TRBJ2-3	CASSPLSSPTDTQYF	TGTGCCAGCAGTCCACTTAGTTCTCCCACAGATACGCAGTATTTT
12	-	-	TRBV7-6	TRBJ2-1	CANSLARDEQFF	TGTGCCAACAGCTTAGCCCGTGATGAGCAGTTCTTC
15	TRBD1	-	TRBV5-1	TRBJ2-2	CASSWDRPDTGELFF	TGCGCCAGCAGCTGGGACAGGCCGGACACCGGGGAGCTGTTTTTT
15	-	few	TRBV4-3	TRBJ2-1	CASSQAAGIGNEQFF	TGCGCCAGCAGCCAAGCCGCGGGTATTGGCAATGAGCAGTTCTTC
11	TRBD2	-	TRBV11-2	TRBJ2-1	CASSGSGIQFF	TGTGCCAGCAGCGGTAGCGGGATACAGTTCTTC
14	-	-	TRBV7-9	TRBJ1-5	CASSPVTSNQPQHF	TGTGCCAGCAGCCCAGTAACTAGCAATCAGCCCCAGCATTTT
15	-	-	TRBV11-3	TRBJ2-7	CASSLDLGASYEQYF	TGTGCCAGCAGCTTAGATCTAGGGGCCTCCTACGAGCAGTACTTC
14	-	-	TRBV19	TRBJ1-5	CASTQFGGYQPQHF	TGTGCCAGTACCCAATTTGGAGGATATCAGCCCCAGCATTTT
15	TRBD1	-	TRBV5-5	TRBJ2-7	CASSLAGTGVDEQYF	TGTGCCAGCAGCTTGGCCGGGACAGGGGTAGACGAGCAGTACTTC
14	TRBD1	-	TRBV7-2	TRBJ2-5	CASSAWTGQETQYF	TGTGCCAGCAGCGCCTGGACAGGGCAAGAGACCCAGTACTTC
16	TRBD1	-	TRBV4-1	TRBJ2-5	CASSQASDRVQETQYF	TGCGCCAGCAGCCAAGCCTCGGACAGGGTCCAAGAGACCCAGTACTTC
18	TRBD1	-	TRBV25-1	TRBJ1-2	CASTPVPRSQGAGDGYTF	TGTGCCAGCACCCCAGTCCCACGTTCACAGGGGGCCGGGGATGGCTACACCTTC
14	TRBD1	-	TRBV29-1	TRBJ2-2	CSAEGQGAGGELFF	TGCAGCGCTGAAGGGCAGGGGGCCGGCGGGGAGCTGTTTTTT
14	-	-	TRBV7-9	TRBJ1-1	CASSLVTESPEAFF	TGTGCCAGCAGCTTAGTTACAGAGAGTCCTGAAGCTTTCTTT
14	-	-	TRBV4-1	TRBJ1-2	CASSLREGLYGYTF	TGCGCCAGCAGCCTTCGGGAAGGGCTCTATGGCTACACCTTC
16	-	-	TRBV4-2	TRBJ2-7	CASSPKSTTGLDEQYF	TGTGCCAGCAGCCCTAAAAGCACCACAGGGTTGGACGAGCAGTACTTC
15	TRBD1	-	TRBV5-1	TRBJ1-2	CASSLVGDRGGGYTF	TGCGCCAGCAGCTTGGTAGGTGACAGGGGCGGTGGCTACACCTTC
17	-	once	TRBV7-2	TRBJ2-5	CASSLVGSGGRSKTQYF	TGTGCCAGCAGCTTAGTTGGGTCCGGGGGACGTTCGAAGACCCAGTACTTC
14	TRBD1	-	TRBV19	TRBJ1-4	CASRGQGMDEKLFF	TGTGCCAGTAGGGGACAGGGAATGGATGAAAAACTGTTTTTT
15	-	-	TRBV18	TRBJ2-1	CASSPRTGTPDEQFF	TGTGCCAGCTCACCACGAACGGGGACACCCGATGAGCAGTTCTTC
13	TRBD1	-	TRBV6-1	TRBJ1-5	CASTTGVNQPQHF	TGTGCCAGCACCACAGGGGTCAATCAGCCCCAGCATTTT
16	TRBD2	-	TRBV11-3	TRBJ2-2	CASSLEGLASTGELFF	TGTGCCAGCAGCTTAGAGGGACTAGCGAGCACCGGGGAGCTGTTTTTT
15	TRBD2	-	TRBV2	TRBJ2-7	CASSESLADSYEQYF	TGTGCCAGCAGTGAAAGCCTAGCGGATTCCTACGAGCAGTACTTC
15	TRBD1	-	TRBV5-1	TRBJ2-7	CASSLTGTGNNEQYF	TGCGCCAGCAGCCTTACCGGGACAGGGAACAACGAGCAGTACTTC
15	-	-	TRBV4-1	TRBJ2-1	CASSQRGGDYNEQFF	TGCGCCAGCAGCCAGCGCGGGGGCGATTACAATGAGCAGTTCTTC
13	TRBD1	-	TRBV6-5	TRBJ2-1	CASSSTGAHEQFF	TGTGCCAGCAGCTCTACAGGGGCACACGAGCAGTTCTTC
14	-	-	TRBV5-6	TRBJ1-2	CASSLWRVDYGYTF	TGTGCCAGCAGCTTGTGGAGGGTGGACTATGGCTACACCTTC
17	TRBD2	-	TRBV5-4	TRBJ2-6	CASSPGTTRTGANVLTF	TGTGCCAGCAGCCCCGGGACTACCAGAACCGGGGCCAACGTCCTGACTTTC
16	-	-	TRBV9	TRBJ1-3	CASSSGGGLSGNTIYF	TGTGCCAGCAGCTCGGGGGGGGGACTCTCTGGAAACACCATATATTTT
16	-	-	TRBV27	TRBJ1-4	CASSATGWATNEKLFF	TGTGCCAGCAGTGCTACAGGGTGGGCAACTAATGAAAAACTGTTTTTT
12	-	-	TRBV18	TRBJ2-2	CASSPAPGELFF	TGTGCCAGCTCACCGGCCCCCGGGGAGCTGTTTTTT
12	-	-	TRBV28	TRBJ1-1	CASSLPSRDAFF	TGTGCCAGCAGTTTACCGTCCAGGGATGCTTTCTTT
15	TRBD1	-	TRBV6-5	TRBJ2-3	CASSYGTGNADTQYF	TGTGCCAGCAGTTACGGGACAGGGAATGCAGATACGCAGTATTTT
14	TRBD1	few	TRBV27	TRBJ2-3	CASSLGQGRDTQYF	TGTGCCAGCAGTTTAGGACAGGGTCGGGATACGCAGTATTTT
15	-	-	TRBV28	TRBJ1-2	CASSSPGQGNYGYTF	TGTGCCAGCAGCAGCCCCGGGCAGGGGAACTATGGCTACACCTTC
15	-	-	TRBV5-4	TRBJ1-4	CASSLGAGPNEKLFF	TGTGCCAGCAGCTTGGGGGCAGGGCCTAATGAAAAACTGTTTTTT
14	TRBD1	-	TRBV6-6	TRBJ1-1	CASSATGMNTEAFF	TGTGCCAGCAGCGCGACAGGGATGAACACTGAAGCTTTCTTT
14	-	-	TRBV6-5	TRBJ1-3	CASRIRGSGNTIYF	TGTGCCAGCAGGATCAGGGGTTCTGGAAACACCATATATTTT